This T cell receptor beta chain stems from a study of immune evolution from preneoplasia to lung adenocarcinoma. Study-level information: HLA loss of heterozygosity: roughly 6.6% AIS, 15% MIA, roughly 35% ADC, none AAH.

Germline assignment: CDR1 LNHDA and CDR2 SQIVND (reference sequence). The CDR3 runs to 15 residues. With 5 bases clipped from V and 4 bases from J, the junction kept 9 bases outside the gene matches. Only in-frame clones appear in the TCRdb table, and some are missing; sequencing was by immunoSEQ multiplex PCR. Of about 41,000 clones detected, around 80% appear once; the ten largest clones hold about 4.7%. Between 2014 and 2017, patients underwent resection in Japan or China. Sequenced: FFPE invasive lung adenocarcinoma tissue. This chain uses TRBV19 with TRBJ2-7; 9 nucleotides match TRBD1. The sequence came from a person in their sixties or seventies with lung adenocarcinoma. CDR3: CASSPAGTGSYEQYF. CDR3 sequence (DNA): TGTGCCAGTAGTCCCGCGGGGACAGGGAGTTACGAGCAGTACTTC.